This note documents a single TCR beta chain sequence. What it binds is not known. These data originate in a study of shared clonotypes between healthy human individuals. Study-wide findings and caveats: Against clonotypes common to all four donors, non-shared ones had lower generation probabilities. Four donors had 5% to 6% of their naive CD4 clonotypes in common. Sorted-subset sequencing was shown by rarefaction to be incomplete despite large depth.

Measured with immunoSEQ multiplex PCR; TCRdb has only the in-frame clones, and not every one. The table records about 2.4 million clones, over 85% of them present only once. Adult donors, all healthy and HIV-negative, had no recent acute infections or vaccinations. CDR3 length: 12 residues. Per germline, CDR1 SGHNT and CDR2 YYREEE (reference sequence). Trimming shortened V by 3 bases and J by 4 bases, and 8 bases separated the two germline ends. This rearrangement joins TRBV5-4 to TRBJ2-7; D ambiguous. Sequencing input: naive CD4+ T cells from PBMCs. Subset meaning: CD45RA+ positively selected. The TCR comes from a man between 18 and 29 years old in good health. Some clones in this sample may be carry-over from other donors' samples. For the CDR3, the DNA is TGTGCCAGCAGCTCGATAGGGTACGAGCAGTACTTC. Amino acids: CASSSIGYEQYF.